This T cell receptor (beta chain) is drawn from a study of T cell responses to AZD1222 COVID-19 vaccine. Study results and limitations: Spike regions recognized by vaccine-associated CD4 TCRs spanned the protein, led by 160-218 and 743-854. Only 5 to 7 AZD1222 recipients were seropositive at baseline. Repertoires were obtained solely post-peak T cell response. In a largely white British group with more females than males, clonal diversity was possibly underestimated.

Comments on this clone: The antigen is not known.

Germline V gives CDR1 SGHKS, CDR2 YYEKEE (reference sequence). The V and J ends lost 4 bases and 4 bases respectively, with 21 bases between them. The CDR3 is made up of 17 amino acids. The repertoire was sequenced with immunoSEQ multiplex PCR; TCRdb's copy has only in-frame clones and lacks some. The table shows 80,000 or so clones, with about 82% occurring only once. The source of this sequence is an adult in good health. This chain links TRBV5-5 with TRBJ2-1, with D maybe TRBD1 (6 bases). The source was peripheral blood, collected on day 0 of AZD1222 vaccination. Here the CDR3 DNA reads TGTGCCAGCAGCCCAATAAAACAGCCGACAGGTTACAATGAGCAGTTCTTC. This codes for CASSPIKQPTGYNEQFF. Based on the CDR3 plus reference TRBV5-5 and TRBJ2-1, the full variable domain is DAGVTQSPTHLIKTRGQQVTLRCSPISGHKSVSWYQQVLGQGPQFIFQYYEKEERGRGNFPDRFSARQFPNYSSELNVNALLLGDSALYLCASSPIKQPTGYNEQFFGPGTRLTVL.